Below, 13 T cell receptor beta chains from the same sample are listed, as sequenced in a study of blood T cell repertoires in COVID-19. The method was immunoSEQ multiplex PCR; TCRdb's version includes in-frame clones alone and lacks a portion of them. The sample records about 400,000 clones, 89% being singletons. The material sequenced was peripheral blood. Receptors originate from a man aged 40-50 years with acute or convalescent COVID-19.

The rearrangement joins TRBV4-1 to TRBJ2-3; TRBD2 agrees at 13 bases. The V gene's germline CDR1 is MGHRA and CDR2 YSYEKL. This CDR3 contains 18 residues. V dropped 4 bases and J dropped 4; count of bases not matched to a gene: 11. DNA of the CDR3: TGCGCCAGCAGCCGAATACTGAGGGGACTAGCGGGGCCAGATACGCAGTATTTT. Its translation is CASSRILRGLAGPDTQYF.

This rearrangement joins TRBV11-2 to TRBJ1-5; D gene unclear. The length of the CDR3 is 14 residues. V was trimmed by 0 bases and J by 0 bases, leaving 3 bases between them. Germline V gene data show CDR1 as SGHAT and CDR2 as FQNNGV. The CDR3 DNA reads TGTGCCAGCAGCTTAGATTATAGCAATCAGCCCCAGCATTTT. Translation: CASSLDYSNQPQHF.

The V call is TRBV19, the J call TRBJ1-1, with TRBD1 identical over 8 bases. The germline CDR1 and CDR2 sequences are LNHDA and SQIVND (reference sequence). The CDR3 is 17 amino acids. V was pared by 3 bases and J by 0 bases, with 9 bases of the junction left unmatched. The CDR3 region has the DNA TGTGCCAGTAGTATCGGAGGACAGGGTGGTTTGAACACTGAAGCTTTCTTT. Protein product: CASSIGGQGGLNTEAFF.

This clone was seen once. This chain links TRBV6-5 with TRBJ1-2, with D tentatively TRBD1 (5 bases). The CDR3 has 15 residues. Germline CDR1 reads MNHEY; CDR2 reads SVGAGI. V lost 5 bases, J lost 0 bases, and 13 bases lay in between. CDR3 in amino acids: CASSPQDGANYGYTF. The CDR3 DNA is TGTGCCAGCAGTCCACAGGACGGAGCTAACTATGGCTACACCTTC.

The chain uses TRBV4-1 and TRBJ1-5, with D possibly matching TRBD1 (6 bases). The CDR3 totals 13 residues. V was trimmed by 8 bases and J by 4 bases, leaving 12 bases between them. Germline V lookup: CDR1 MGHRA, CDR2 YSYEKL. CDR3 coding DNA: TGCGCCAGCTCAGGACAGTTGAATCAGCCCCAGCATTTT. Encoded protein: CASSGQLNQPQHF.

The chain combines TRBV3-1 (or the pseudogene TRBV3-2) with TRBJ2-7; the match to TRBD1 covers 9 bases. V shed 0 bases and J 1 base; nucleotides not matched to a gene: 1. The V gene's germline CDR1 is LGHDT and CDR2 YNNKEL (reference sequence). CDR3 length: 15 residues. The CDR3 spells CASSQEQGASYEQYF. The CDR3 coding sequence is TGTGCCAGCAGCCAAGAACAGGGGGCATCCTACGAGCAGTACTTC.

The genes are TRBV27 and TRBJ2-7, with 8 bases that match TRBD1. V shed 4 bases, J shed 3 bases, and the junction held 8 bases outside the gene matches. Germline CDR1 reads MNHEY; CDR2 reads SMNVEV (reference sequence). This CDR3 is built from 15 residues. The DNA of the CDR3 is TGTGCCAGCAGTTCTCCCGGGACAGGCCTCTACGAGCAGTACTTC. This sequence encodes CASSSPGTGLYEQYF.

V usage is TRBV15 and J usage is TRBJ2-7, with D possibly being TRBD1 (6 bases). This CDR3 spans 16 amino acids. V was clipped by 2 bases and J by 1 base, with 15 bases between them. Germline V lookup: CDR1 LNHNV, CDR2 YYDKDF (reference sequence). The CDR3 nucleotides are TGTGCCACCAGCAGAACTTTTACAGGGACATCCTACGAGCAGTACTTC. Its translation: CATSRTFTGTSYEQYF.

The CDR3 spells CASSETGQGFQPQHF. The CDR3 DNA follows: TGTGCCAGCAGTGAAACAGGACAGGGATTTCAGCCCCAGCATTTT. The chain recombines TRBV2 with TRBJ1-5; 8 bases fit TRBD1. V lost 2 bases to trimming and J lost 6 bases; unmatched junction nucleotides: 6. Germline CDR1 is SNHLY and CDR2 is FYNNEI. The CDR3 has 15 amino acids.

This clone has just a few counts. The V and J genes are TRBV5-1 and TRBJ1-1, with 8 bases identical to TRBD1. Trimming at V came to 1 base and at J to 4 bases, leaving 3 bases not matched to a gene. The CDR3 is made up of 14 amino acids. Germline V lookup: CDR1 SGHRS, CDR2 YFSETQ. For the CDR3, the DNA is TGCGCCAGCAGCTTGAGAGGACAGGGCACTGAAGCTTTCTTT. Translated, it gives CASSLRGQGTEAFF.

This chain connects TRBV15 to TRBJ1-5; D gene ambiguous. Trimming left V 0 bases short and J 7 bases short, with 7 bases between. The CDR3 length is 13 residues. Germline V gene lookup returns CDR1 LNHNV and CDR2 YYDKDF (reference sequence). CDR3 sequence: CATSRESRQPQHF. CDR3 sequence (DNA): TGTGCCACCAGCAGAGAATCCCGGCAGCCCCAGCATTTT.

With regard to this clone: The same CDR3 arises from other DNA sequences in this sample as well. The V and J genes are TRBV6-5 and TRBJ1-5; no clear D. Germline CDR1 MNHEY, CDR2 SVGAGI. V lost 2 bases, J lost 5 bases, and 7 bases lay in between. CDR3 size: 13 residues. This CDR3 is CASSYGRDQPQHF. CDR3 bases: TGTGCCAGCAGTTACGGGCGAGATCAGCCCCAGCATTTT.

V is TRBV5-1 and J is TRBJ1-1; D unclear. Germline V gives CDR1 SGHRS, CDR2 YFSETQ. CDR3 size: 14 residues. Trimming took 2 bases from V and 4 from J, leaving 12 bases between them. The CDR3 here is CASSFTGGGTEAFF. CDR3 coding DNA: TGCGCCAGCAGCTTCACGGGAGGCGGCACTGAAGCTTTCTTT.